A selection of T cell receptor beta chains follows, all from one sample in a study of T cell repertoires in cytomegalovirus infection. Each CDR3 protein is one row after TCRdb ran MiXCR on the reads. The sample shows approximately 490,000 distinct CDR3 sequences, about 11% of them seen only once. The source material was PBMCs. These receptors all come from a human donor in good health (CMV status not recorded). Some clones in this sample may be carry-over from other donors' samples. CDR3s include the opening cysteine and the closing phenylalanine or tryptophan.

j_call: TRBJ2-1
v_call: TRBV27
cdr3_aa: CASSPSALGAPRNEQFF

j_call: TRBJ2-2
v_call: TRBV6-1
cdr3_aa: CASNERGQGDTGELFF

j_call: TRBJ2-1
v_call: TRBV6-2/TRBV6-3
cdr3_aa: CASSYLFEQFF

j_call: TRBJ2-1
v_call: TRBV7-9
cdr3_aa: CASSPYEQFF

j_call: TRBJ2-5
v_call: TRBV19
cdr3_aa: CASSNGQRQETQYF

j_call: TRBJ2-7
v_call: TRBV6-2/TRBV6-3
cdr3_aa: CASSYPPDRDSYEQYF

j_call: TRBJ1-2
v_call: TRBV5-1
cdr3_aa: CASSFGQTPNYGYTF

j_call: TRBJ2-1
v_call: TRBV2
cdr3_aa: CADGENEQFF

j_call: TRBJ2-1
v_call: TRBV6-6
cdr3_aa: CASSLDNVQFF

j_call: TRBJ2-3
v_call: TRBV19
cdr3_aa: CASSPEGTDTQYF

j_call: TRBJ2-1
v_call: TRBV20-1
cdr3_aa: CSASDSKDEQFF

j_call: TRBJ2-5
v_call: TRBV20-1
cdr3_aa: CSARLRGGLETQYF

j_call: TRBJ1-2
v_call: TRBV27
cdr3_aa: CASSSSEGGAPYGYTF

j_call: TRBJ1-1
v_call: TRBV27
cdr3_aa: CASGRRVRPFF

j_call: TRBJ1-1
v_call: TRBV2
cdr3_aa: CAILMDDLDTEAFF

j_call: TRBJ2-3
v_call: TRBV10-1
cdr3_aa: CASSVDRGNTDTQYF

j_call: TRBJ2-5
v_call: TRBV2
cdr3_aa: CARDMADRSQYF

j_call: TRBJ2-1
v_call: TRBV19
cdr3_aa: CASSNLFHNEQFF

j_call: TRBJ2-7
v_call: TRBV6-6
cdr3_aa: CASAIRQGTYEQYF

j_call: TRBJ2-3
v_call: TRBV12-3/TRBV12-4
cdr3_aa: CASSFAAGYSPSTDTQYF

j_call: TRBJ1-5
v_call: TRBV20-1
cdr3_aa: CSARGGIQRGQPQHF

j_call: TRBJ1-5
v_call: TRBV19
cdr3_aa: CASSNRLGQGLNQPQHF